The 28 T cell receptor beta chains below all came from one sample that was sequenced in a study of blood T cell repertoires in COVID-19. The protocol was immunoSEQ multiplex PCR, while the TCRdb copy is restricted to in-frame clones and leaves out a portion. The sample contains about 330,000 clones, more than 85% of which appear only once. The specimen sequenced was PBMCs or T cells enriched from blood (not recorded which). These receptors all stem from a woman younger than 45 who had recovered from COVID-19.

CDR3 nucleotides: TGTGCCAGCAGCCAAGTTGAGGCTAGCGCCCTAACCATATTCGAGCAGTACTTC. It translates to CASSQVEASALTIFEQYF. The chain uses TRBV3-1 (or the pseudogene TRBV3-2) and TRBJ2-7, with D maybe TRBD2 (6 bases). The CDR3 is 18 residues long. Germline CDR1 reads LGHDT; CDR2 reads YNNKEL (reference sequence). The germline V and J ends were trimmed by 1 base and 6 bases, with 25 bases remaining between them.

CDR3 region: CASSPQIGQPTYEQYF. In nucleotides, the CDR3 is TGTGCCAGCTCACCGCAGATCGGACAGCCTACCTACGAGCAGTACTTC. The chain uses TRBV18 and TRBJ2-7, with a weak D call TRBD1 (6 bases). V was pared by 3 bases and J by 2 bases, with 17 bases between. Germline CDR1 and CDR2: KGHSH and LQKENI. The CDR3 consists of 16 residues.

The chain is built from TRBV24-1 and TRBJ2-3; D may be TRBD1 (5 bases). There are 13 residues in the CDR3. Trimming removed 5 bases at V and 4 bases at J, with 9 bases between. Looked up from germline, CDR1 is KGHDR and CDR2 is SFDVKD. The CDR3 nucleotides read TGTGCCACCAGTGGTCAGGGTCCAGATACGCAGTATTTT. Translating it yields CATSGQGPDTQYF.

The V call is TRBV7-9, the J call TRBJ2-2, with 7 bases aligning to TRBD1. The CDR3 runs to 17 residues. The V gene's germline CDR1 is SEHNR and CDR2 FQNEAQ (reference sequence). After removal of 5 bases from V and 7 bases from J, the junction contained 16 bases not matched to a gene. CDR3 bases: TGTGCCAGCAGCAATCCCCAGGGGGTTTTTAAGTACGGGGAGCTGTTTTTT. It yields the protein CASSNPQGVFKYGELFF. The full variable domain, rest sourced from reference TRBV7-9 and TRBJ2-2, is DTGVSQNPRHKITKRGQNVTFRCDPISEHNRLYWYRQTLGQGPEFLTYFQNEAQLEKSRLLSDRFSAERPKGSFSTLEIQRTEQGDSAMYLCASSNPQGVFKYGELFFGEGSRLTVL.

The chain employs TRBV21-1 and TRBJ1-6; TRBD1, the table's D call, lacks a check against the DNA. TRBV21-1 constitutes a pseudogene. The CDR3 length is 16 residues. The CDR3: CASSTRQSSYNSPLHF. CDR3 DNA: TGTGCCAGCAGCACAAGACAGAGCTCCTATAATTCACCCCTCCACTTT.

The chain recombines TRBV28 with TRBJ2-5; a possible D gene is TRBD1 (6 bases). V was clipped by 3 bases and J by 0 bases, with 20 bases between them. The CDR3 is 18 amino acids. Germline-derived CDR1 and CDR2 are MDHEN and SYDVKM. The CDR3 nucleotides read TGTGCCAGCAGTTTGGGCTTTTCCCAGGGGATATACCAAGAGACCCAGTACTTC. As protein: CASSLGFSQGIYQETQYF.

The V call is TRBV9, the J call TRBJ2-3, with TRBD2 identical over 11 bases. Unmatched junction bases numbered 9, after V lost 4 bases and J lost 5 bases. Germline values: CDR1 SGDLS, CDR2 YYNGEE. This CDR3 has 16 amino acids. DNA for the CDR3: TGTGCCAGCAGCCCAGAGGCACTAGCGGGGGTAGATACGCAGTATTTT. This translates into CASSPEALAGVDTQYF.

The gene calls are TRBV19 and TRBJ2-2, with 10 bases matching TRBD1. With V trimmed by 6 bases and J by 8 bases, 6 bases remained unmatched. Germline assignment: CDR1 LNHDA and CDR2 SQIVND (reference sequence). CDR3 length equals 14 residues. The CDR3 region is CASSETGGPGELFF. The CDR3 coding sequence is TGTGCCAGTAGCGAGACAGGGGGCCCGGGGGAGCTGTTTTTT.

The V and J genes are TRBV5-4 and TRBJ1-2, with TRBD1 matching over 9 bases. Germline V gives CDR1 SGHNT, CDR2 YYREEE (reference sequence). The trim removed 2 bases at V and 5 bases at J, leaving 10 bases unmatched. CDR3 length: 16 residues. The CDR3 region is CASSFGQGNSGYGYTF. Written as DNA, the CDR3 is TGTGCCAGCAGCTTTGGACAGGGGAATTCGGGGTATGGCTACACCTTC.

The genes are TRBV6-4 and TRBJ2-2; weak D call: TRBD1 (6 bases). Trimming took off 4 bases at V and 4 bases at J, with 10 bases between the two ends. The CDR3 extends over 14 amino acids. Germline-derived CDR1 and CDR2 are MRHNA and SNTAGT. The CDR3 DNA sequence: TGTGCCAGCAGTGCTGGGGGCGGCACCGGGGAGCTGTTTTTT. Its protein product is CASSAGGGTGELFF.

This chain connects TRBV19 to TRBJ1-4; perhaps TRBD1 as D (5 bases). V dropped 5 bases and J dropped 8 bases, with 15 bases sitting between them. There are 14 residues in the CDR3. Per the germline V gene, CDR1 is LNHDA and CDR2 is SQIVND (reference sequence). The chain's CDR3 is CASSLRGGDEKLFF. The DNA for the CDR3 is TGTGCCAGTAGTCTCCGGGGGGGAGACGAAAAACTGTTTTTT.

J is TRBJ2-5 and V is TRBV4-3; 11 nucleotides agree with TRBD2. V gave up 1 base and J gave up 4 bases; unmatched junction bases: 5. This CDR3 contains 16 residues. CDR1 and CDR2 from the germline V gene are LGHNA and YSLEER. The chain's CDR3 is CASSQGLLAGGETQYF. CDR3 DNA sequence: TGCGCCAGCAGCCAAGGGTTGCTAGCGGGGGGAGAGACCCAGTACTTC.

In nucleotides, the CDR3 is TGTGCCAGCAGCTGGGGGACTCTGGCAGATACGCAGTATTTT. Its translation: CASSWGTLADTQYF. V and J are TRBV5-6 and TRBJ2-3; D is perhaps TRBD2 (6 bases). The CDR3 loop spans 14 amino acids. V lost 3 bases and J lost 4, with 12 bases in between. Germline assignment: CDR1 SGHDT and CDR2 YYEEEE.

V gene TRBV4-2 combines with J gene TRBJ2-1; 8 bases map to TRBD2. The CDR3 length is 15 residues. J was trimmed by 7 bases and V by 6 bases; bases with no gene match: 11. Germline V gene data show CDR1 as LGHNA and CDR2 as YNFKEQ. The CDR3: CASRPLWTSTNEQFF. The CDR3 DNA is TGTGCCAGCAGGCCGCTTTGGACTAGCACGAATGAGCAGTTCTTC.

The V call is TRBV3-1 (or the pseudogene TRBV3-2), the J call TRBJ1-1, with 10 positions matching TRBD1. In germline, CDR1 is LGHDT, CDR2 YNNKEL (reference sequence). The CDR3 sequence is 17 residues long. The junction had 11 bases not matched to a gene; V was cut back by 4 bases and J by 3 bases. This CDR3 is CASSPRDRGSGDTEAFF. CDR3 in DNA: TGTGCCAGCAGCCCCCGGGACAGGGGTTCGGGAGACACTGAAGCTTTCTTT.

The V call is TRBV7-9, the J call TRBJ1-1, with no clear D. The germline CDR1 and CDR2 sequences are SEHNR and FQNEAQ (reference sequence). The V end was cut by 5 bases, the J end by 2 bases, with 15 bases between. The CDR3 has 15 residues. For the CDR3, the DNA is TGTGCCAGCAGCGGGGTCGGGAGACGTAACACTGAAGCTTTCTTT. It specifies CASSGVGRRNTEAFF.

The chain employs TRBV4-1 and TRBJ1-6, with D uncertain. Germline CDR1 and CDR2: MGHRA and YSYEKL. CDR3 size: 14 residues. V was shortened by 0 bases and J by 5 bases, with 5 bases between the two germline ends. The CDR3 protein is CASSQEINNSPLHF. Here the CDR3 DNA reads TGCGCCAGCAGCCAAGAAATTAATAATTCACCCCTCCACTTT.

J is TRBJ2-2 and V is TRBV19; D is uncertain. The germline V gene has CDR1 LNHDA and CDR2 SQIVND (reference sequence). Deletions cut 3 bases from V and 7 bases from J, with 12 bases between. There are 14 residues in the CDR3. The CDR3 DNA is TGTGCCAGTAGTATTGGGCAAGCCGGCGGGGAGCTGTTTTTT. Translating gives CASSIGQAGGELFF. Complete variable domain (other parts from reference TRBV19 and TRBJ2-2): DGGITQSPKYLFRKEGQNVTLSCEQNLNHDAMYWYRQDPGQGLRLIYYSQIVNDFQKGDIAEGYSVSREKKESFPLTVTSAQKNPTAFYLCASSIGQAGGELFFGEGSRLTVL.

The chain links TRBV27 to TRBJ2-7; D gene unclear. This CDR3 region has 15 residues. V was clipped by 6 bases and J by 0 bases, with 15 bases between them. Germline values: CDR1 MNHEY, CDR2 SMNVEV (reference sequence). The CDR3: CASSLVSVPSYEQYF. In DNA, the CDR3 is TGTGCCAGCAGCCTCGTGTCAGTGCCCTCCTACGAGCAGTACTTC.

V is TRBV9 and J is TRBJ2-7; weak D call: TRBD1 (6 bases). V was pared by 0 bases and J by 0 bases, with 7 bases between. Germline V lookup: CDR1 SGDLS, CDR2 YYNGEE. This CDR3 has 14 residues. CDR3 protein: CASSVGDTSYEQYF. The CDR3 bases are TGTGCCAGCAGCGTAGGGGACACCTCCTACGAGCAGTACTTC. The complete variable domain, with remaining parts taken from reference TRBV9 and TRBJ2-7, reads DSGVTQTPKHLITATGQRVTLRCSPRSGDLSVYWYQQSLDQGLQFLIQYYNGEERAKGNILERFSAQQFPDLHSELNLSSLELGDSALYFCASSVGDTSYEQYFGPGTRLTVT.

The chain joins TRBV5-1 to TRBJ1-6; D is unclear. CDR1 is SGHRS, CDR2 YFSETQ, per germline. The V end lost 0 bases, the J end lost 1 base, and 8 bases lay between the germline ends. The CDR3 totals 16 residues. The CDR3 DNA sequence: TGCGCCAGCAGCTTGGACAGACCGTCCTATAATTCACCCCTCCACTTT. Translated: CASSLDRPSYNSPLHF.

The chain uses TRBV2 and TRBJ2-7; D remains unclear. CDR1 SNHLY and CDR2 FYNNEI come from the germline V gene. The CDR3 totals 12 residues. V dropped 4 bases and J dropped 4 bases, with 8 bases sitting between them. CDR3 sequence: CASSAEVYEQYF. DNA for the CDR3: TGTGCCAGCAGTGCCGAGGTATACGAGCAGTACTTC.

This rearrangement joins TRBV3-1 (or the pseudogene TRBV3-2) to TRBJ2-7; TRBD2 matches at 11 bases. Trimming removed 4 bases from V and 7 bases from J; junction bases left unmatched: 6. The CDR3 has 14 amino acids. Germline V gives CDR1 LGHDT, CDR2 YNNKEL (reference sequence). This chain's CDR3 is CASSRDGLAGEQYF. The CDR3 DNA is TGTGCCAGCAGCCGAGACGGACTAGCGGGTGAGCAGTACTTC.

V gene TRBV16 combines with J gene TRBJ1-5, with D possibly TRBD1 on 5 matching bases. Trimming shortened V by 4 bases and J by 4 bases, and 14 bases separated the two germline ends. The V gene's germline CDR1 is KGHSY and CDR2 FQNENV. CDR3 length equals 15 residues. The CDR3 protein is CASSPSGGDNQPQHF. CDR3 coding DNA: TGTGCCAGCAGCCCGTCCGGGGGGGATAATCAGCCCCAGCATTTT.

This CDR3 reads CASSKIGEETNYGYTF. The CDR3 DNA follows: TGTGCCAGCAGTAAAATAGGGGAAGAAACGAACTATGGCTACACCTTC. The chain carries TRBV25-1 and TRBJ1-2; possible D gene TRBD1, 5 bases. The V end was cut by 5 bases, the J end by 2 bases, with 18 bases between. Germline loops: CDR1 MGHDK, CDR2 SYGVNS. This CDR3 comprises 16 residues.

The chain uses TRBV3-1 (or the pseudogene TRBV3-2) and TRBJ2-5; D may be TRBD1 (6 bases). Germline values: CDR1 LGHDT, CDR2 YNNKEL (reference sequence). The CDR3 is 16 residues long. Trimming left V 3 bases short and J 1 base short, with 15 bases between. CDR3 residues: CASSQGGGHLQETQYF. The CDR3 DNA sequence: TGTGCCAGCAGCCAGGGTGGGGGCCACCTCCAAGAGACCCAGTACTTC.

The V call is TRBV5-8, the J call TRBJ1-1; tentatively, D is TRBD1 (6 bases). Trimming took 3 bases from V and 5 from J, leaving 23 bases between them. The CDR3 is 17 amino acids. Per germline, CDR1 SGHTS and CDR2 YDEGEE. The CDR3 sequence is CASSYNWGAGGGTEAFF. DNA of the CDR3: TGTGCCAGCAGCTACAATTGGGGGGCCGGCGGGGGGACTGAAGCTTTCTTT.

The chain has TRBV6-2 or TRBV6-3 and TRBJ2-5, with D hard to call. Trimming pared 3 bases from V and 7 bases from J, leaving 12 bases between. The germline V gene has CDR1 MNHEY and CDR2 SVGEGT. This CDR3 region has 13 residues. CDR3 nucleotides: TGTGCCAGCAGTTATAACCCGGTTGGGACCCAGTACTTC. Protein sequence: CASSYNPVGTQYF.